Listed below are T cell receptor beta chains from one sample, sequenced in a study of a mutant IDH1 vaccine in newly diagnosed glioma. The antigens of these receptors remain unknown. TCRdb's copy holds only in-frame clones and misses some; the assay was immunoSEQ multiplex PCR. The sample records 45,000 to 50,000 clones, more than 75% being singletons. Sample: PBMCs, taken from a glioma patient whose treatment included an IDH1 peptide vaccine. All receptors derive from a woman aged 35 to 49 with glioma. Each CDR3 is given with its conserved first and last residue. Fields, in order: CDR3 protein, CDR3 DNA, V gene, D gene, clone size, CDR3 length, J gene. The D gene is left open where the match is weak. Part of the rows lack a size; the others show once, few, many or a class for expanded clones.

CDR3aa: CSVLNTGELFF
CDR3nt: TGCAGCGTACTAAACACCGGGGAGCTGTTTTTT
v_gene: TRBV29-1
d_gene: NA
abundance: NA
len: 11
j_gene: TRBJ2-2

CDR3aa: CASRGLGTTNYGYTF
CDR3nt: TGTGCCAGCAGAGGTCTCGGGACCACCAACTATGGCTACACCTTC
v_gene: TRBV2
d_gene: NA
abundance: NA
len: 15
j_gene: TRBJ1-2

CDR3aa: CASSPGVAAKNIQYF
CDR3nt: TGTGCCAGCAGTCCCGGTGTAGCAGCCAAAAACATTCAGTACTTC
v_gene: TRBV6-5
d_gene: NA
abundance: NA
len: 15
j_gene: TRBJ2-4

CDR3aa: CASRLLAGNTGELFF
CDR3nt: TGCGCCAGCAGATTACTAGCGGGGAACACCGGGGAGCTGTTTTTT
v_gene: TRBV5-1
d_gene: TRBD2
abundance: once
len: 15
j_gene: TRBJ2-2

CDR3aa: CSATVRDTQYF
CDR3nt: TGCAGTGCTACTGTTAGAGATACGCAGTATTTT
v_gene: TRBV20-1
d_gene: NA
abundance: NA
len: 11
j_gene: TRBJ2-3

CDR3aa: CASSEHSSMDEAFF
CDR3nt: TGTGCCAGCAGTGAACACAGCTCCATGGATGAAGCTTTCTTT
v_gene: TRBV6-1
d_gene: NA
abundance: NA
len: 14
j_gene: TRBJ1-1

CDR3aa: CASSPRDRNTEAFF
CDR3nt: TGCGCCAGCAGCCCCCGGGACAGGAACACTGAAGCTTTCTTT
v_gene: TRBV4-1
d_gene: TRBD1
abundance: NA
len: 14
j_gene: TRBJ1-1

CDR3aa: CADLMGAGYGYTF
CDR3nt: TGTGCCGACCTGATGGGGGCTGGGTATGGCTACACCTTC
v_gene: TRBV5-8
d_gene: NA
abundance: NA
len: 13
j_gene: TRBJ1-2

CDR3aa: CASSLGMNTEAFF
CDR3nt: TGTGCCAGCAGCTTGGGGATGAACACTGAAGCTTTCTTT
v_gene: TRBV7-2
d_gene: NA
abundance: few
len: 13
j_gene: TRBJ1-1

CDR3aa: CASSPLAGGGDEQFF
CDR3nt: TGTGCTAGCAGTCCTCTCGCGGGGGGCGGCGATGAGCAGTTCTTC
v_gene: TRBV7-7
d_gene: TRBD2
abundance: once
len: 15
j_gene: TRBJ2-1

CDR3aa: CASSLGRQIFF
CDR3nt: TGCGCCAGCAGCTTGGGACGGCAGATATTCTTT
v_gene: TRBV5-1
d_gene: NA
abundance: NA
len: 11
j_gene: TRBJ1-1

CDR3aa: CASSQDLGGTVGYGYTF
CDR3nt: TGCGCCAGCAGCCAAGACCTGGGGGGGACCGTGGGCTATGGCTACACCTTC
v_gene: TRBV4-3
d_gene: NA
abundance: NA
len: 17
j_gene: TRBJ1-2

CDR3aa: CASSRKQPQHF
CDR3nt: TGTGCCAGCAGCCGAAAACAGCCCCAGCATTTT
v_gene: TRBV7-6
d_gene: NA
abundance: NA
len: 11
j_gene: TRBJ1-5

CDR3aa: CASSPGGGELFF
CDR3nt: TGTGCCAGCAGCCCGGGCGGCGGGGAGCTGTTTTTT
v_gene: TRBV7-3
d_gene: NA
abundance: NA
len: 12
j_gene: TRBJ2-2

CDR3aa: CASSVAGGGYTF
CDR3nt: TGTGCCAGCAGTGTAGCGGGAGGTGGCTACACCTTC
v_gene: TRBV6-4
d_gene: NA
abundance: NA
len: 12
j_gene: TRBJ1-2

CDR3aa: CASSEINLGEKLFF
CDR3nt: TGTGCCAGCAGTGAGATCAATTTGGGTGAAAAACTGTTTTTT
v_gene: TRBV6-6
d_gene: NA
abundance: NA
len: 14
j_gene: TRBJ1-4

CDR3aa: CASSTLNQPQHF
CDR3nt: TGTGCCAGCAGTACCCTAAATCAGCCCCAGCATTTT
v_gene: TRBV6-5
d_gene: NA
abundance: NA
len: 12
j_gene: TRBJ1-5

CDR3aa: CASSKVGRQANNEKLFF
CDR3nt: TGTGCCAGCAGCAAAGTAGGCCGACAGGCTAATAATGAAAAACTGTTTTTT
v_gene: TRBV21-1
d_gene: NA
abundance: NA
len: 17
j_gene: TRBJ1-4

CDR3aa: CASSQDASGGFTDTQYF
CDR3nt: TGTGCCAGCAGCCAAGATGCGTCGGGCGGGTTCACAGATACGCAGTATTTT
v_gene: TRBV7-2
d_gene: NA
abundance: NA
len: 17
j_gene: TRBJ2-3

CDR3aa: CASSPRANTEAFF
CDR3nt: TGTGCCAGCAGCCCCCGGGCGAACACTGAAGCTTTCTTT
v_gene: TRBV5-8
d_gene: NA
abundance: NA
len: 13
j_gene: TRBJ1-1

CDR3aa: CASSVGSASLSADTQYF
CDR3nt: TGTGCCAGCAGCGTAGGGTCGGCTAGTCTCTCCGCAGATACGCAGTATTTT
v_gene: TRBV9
d_gene: NA
abundance: NA
len: 17
j_gene: TRBJ2-3

CDR3aa: CASRLADSTDTQYF
CDR3nt: TGCGCCAGCAGACTAGCCGATAGCACAGATACGCAGTATTTT
v_gene: TRBV5-1
d_gene: NA
abundance: NA
len: 14
j_gene: TRBJ2-3

CDR3aa: CATSTSTEQFF
CDR3nt: TGTGCCACCAGCACCTCTACTGAGCAGTTCTTC
v_gene: TRBV15
d_gene: NA
abundance: NA
len: 11
j_gene: TRBJ2-1

CDR3aa: CASSQERGTEDTEAFF
CDR3nt: TGTGCCAGCAGCCAAGAACGGGGTACGGAGGACACTGAAGCTTTCTTT
v_gene: TRBV4-2
d_gene: NA
abundance: once
len: 16
j_gene: TRBJ1-1

CDR3aa: CASSLDSRPLNTEAFF
CDR3nt: TGTGCCAGCAGTCTAGACAGTCGACCCTTGAACACTGAAGCTTTCTTT
v_gene: TRBV11-2
d_gene: NA
abundance: NA
len: 16
j_gene: TRBJ1-1

CDR3aa: CASSSPGGPGNEQFF
CDR3nt: TGTGCCAGCAGCTCCCCGGGAGGGCCAGGCAATGAGCAGTTCTTC
v_gene: TRBV7-9
d_gene: TRBD2
abundance: few
len: 15
j_gene: TRBJ2-1

CDR3aa: CATGGKPNQPQHF
CDR3nt: TGTGCCACCGGGGGCAAACCCAATCAGCCCCAGCATTTT
v_gene: TRBV2
d_gene: NA
abundance: NA
len: 13
j_gene: TRBJ1-5

CDR3aa: CASSEYVLRAEAFF
CDR3nt: TGTGCCAGCAGTGAGTACGTATTGAGGGCTGAAGCTTTCTTT
v_gene: TRBV6-1
d_gene: NA
abundance: NA
len: 14
j_gene: TRBJ1-1

CDR3aa: CASTYSREHGYTF
CDR3nt: TGTGCCAGTACTTATAGTCGGGAGCACGGCTACACCTTC
v_gene: TRBV19
d_gene: NA
abundance: NA
len: 13
j_gene: TRBJ1-2

CDR3aa: CASSSSGTRNTEAFF
CDR3nt: TGCGCCAGCAGCTCTTCCGGGACAAGGAACACTGAAGCTTTCTTT
v_gene: TRBV5-1
d_gene: NA
abundance: NA
len: 15
j_gene: TRBJ1-1

CDR3aa: CATKWVDGTSEAFF
CDR3nt: TGTGCCACCAAATGGGTGGACGGGACAAGTGAAGCTTTCTTT
v_gene: TRBV19
d_gene: NA
abundance: NA
len: 14
j_gene: TRBJ1-1

CDR3aa: CASSSPGSPYEQYF
CDR3nt: TGTGCCAGCAGTTCCCCCGGGAGCCCCTACGAGCAGTACTTC
v_gene: TRBV5-5
d_gene: NA
abundance: NA
len: 14
j_gene: TRBJ2-7

CDR3aa: CASSLTSGRAGTQYF
CDR3nt: TGTGCCAGCAGTCTGACTAGCGGGAGGGCGGGTACGCAGTATTTT
v_gene: TRBV28
d_gene: TRBD2
abundance: NA
len: 15
j_gene: TRBJ2-3

CDR3aa: CASRSGTGGIHGYTF
CDR3nt: TGTGCCAGCAGATCCGGGACAGGGGGTATTCATGGCTACACCTTC
v_gene: TRBV28
d_gene: TRBD1
abundance: NA
len: 15
j_gene: TRBJ1-2

CDR3aa: CAISEKGAWRGYTF
CDR3nt: TGTGCCATCAGTGAGAAAGGGGCCTGGAGAGGCTACACCTTC
v_gene: TRBV10-3
d_gene: NA
abundance: NA
len: 14
j_gene: TRBJ1-2

CDR3aa: CASSLDRNYGYTF
CDR3nt: TGTGCCAGCAGCTTAGACCGTAACTATGGCTACACCTTC
v_gene: TRBV11-2
d_gene: NA
abundance: NA
len: 13
j_gene: TRBJ1-2

CDR3aa: CASSLAGTGPPHF
CDR3nt: TGTGCCAGCAGCTTAGCTGGGACAGGGCCCCCACATTTT
v_gene: TRBV7-8
d_gene: TRBD1
abundance: NA
len: 13
j_gene: TRBJ1-5

CDR3aa: CASSQVIPVRGANYGYTF
CDR3nt: TGCGCCAGCAGCCAAGTAATTCCCGTTAGGGGAGCTAACTATGGCTACACCTTC
v_gene: TRBV4-1
d_gene: NA
abundance: NA
len: 18
j_gene: TRBJ1-2

CDR3aa: CASSPRGLLRELFF
CDR3nt: TGCGCCAGTTCTCCGAGGGGCCTCTTAAGGGAGCTGTTTTTT
v_gene: TRBV4-1
d_gene: NA
abundance: NA
len: 14
j_gene: TRBJ2-2

CDR3aa: CASSEIGQPNTEAFF
CDR3nt: TGTGCCAGCAGTGAGATTGGGCAGCCGAACACTGAAGCTTTCTTT
v_gene: TRBV6-1
d_gene: NA
abundance: once
len: 15
j_gene: TRBJ1-1

CDR3aa: CASRGQGMTEAFF
CDR3nt: TGTGCCAGCAGGGGACAGGGGATGACTGAAGCTTTCTTT
v_gene: TRBV6-1
d_gene: TRBD1
abundance: NA
len: 13
j_gene: TRBJ1-1

CDR3aa: CASSLAEEGDTQYF
CDR3nt: TGTGCCAGCAGCTTAGCGGAGGAGGGAGATACGCAGTATTTT
v_gene: TRBV7-9
d_gene: NA
abundance: NA
len: 14
j_gene: TRBJ2-3

CDR3aa: CASSPGTANPYEQYF
CDR3nt: TGTGCCAGCAGCCCCGGGACAGCGAACCCCTACGAGCAGTACTTC
v_gene: TRBV11-3
d_gene: TRBD1
abundance: NA
len: 15
j_gene: TRBJ2-7

CDR3aa: CASSSNTGNEKLFF
CDR3nt: TGCGCCAGCAGCTCGAATACAGGAAATGAAAAACTGTTTTTT
v_gene: TRBV5-1
d_gene: NA
abundance: few
len: 14
j_gene: TRBJ1-4

CDR3aa: CASRRDGQGQGYTF
CDR3nt: TGTGCCAGCAGACGCGATGGACAGGGGCAAGGCTACACCTTC
v_gene: TRBV6-5
d_gene: TRBD1
abundance: NA
len: 14
j_gene: TRBJ1-2

CDR3aa: CASSQGQGAADTQYF
CDR3nt: TGTGCCAGCAGCCAGGGACAGGGGGCCGCAGATACGCAGTATTTT
v_gene: TRBV4-2
d_gene: TRBD1
abundance: NA
len: 15
j_gene: TRBJ2-3

CDR3aa: CASSSGQRSYEQYF
CDR3nt: TGCGCCAGCAGTTCGGGACAGCGCTCCTACGAGCAGTACTTC
v_gene: TRBV5-1
d_gene: TRBD1
abundance: NA
len: 14
j_gene: TRBJ2-7

CDR3aa: CASSPGTGGLQQYF
CDR3nt: TGTGCCAGCAGCCCCGGGACAGGGGGATTACAGCAGTACTTC
v_gene: TRBV7-8
d_gene: TRBD1
abundance: once
len: 14
j_gene: TRBJ2-7